The 32 T cell receptor beta chains in this list originate from one sample, sequenced in a study of Graves' ophthalmopathy and Graves' hyperthyroidism (dated by TCRdb to the late 2010s). TCRdb records Illumina HiSeq 2000 as the sequencer. For repertoire sequencing, TCR beta CDR3 regions were amplified from RNA transcripts. The first round of RT-PCR was done with HTBI primers and the Qiagen OneStep RT-PCR kit, and was followed by a second round of multiplex PCR, then size selection and purification. The public reads were quality trimmed at Q25 with fastp and then assembled into clones with MiXCR by TCRdb, keeping productive beta chains. Rows matching on CDR3 protein sequence are summarized as one entry with the most common DNA and genes. The sample records over 450,000 distinct CDR3 sequences, approximately 15% of which are singletons. The ten largest clonotypes hold 9.8% of the sample. The sequencing input was blood. These TCRs come from a woman in her twenties or thirties with Graves' ophthalmopathy. Donor details come from another sample of the same person, matched by shared clones.

This clonotype was observed at least ten times. The chain has TRBV12-3 or TRBV12-4 and TRBJ2-7, with D maybe TRBD1 (6 bases). With 5 bases removed from V and 2 bases from J, the gap between germline ends came to 16 bases. The CDR3 consists of 15 residues. Written as DNA, the CDR3 is TGTGCCAGCAGTCTCCGGGACACCTTAGCCTACGAGCAGTACTTC. Its protein product is CASSLRDTLAYEQYF.

V and J are TRBV6-5 and TRBJ1-6, with TRBD1 matching over 7 bases. The CDR3 loop spans 17 amino acids. Germline lookup yields CDR1 MNHEY and CDR2 SVGAGI. Trimming cost V 2 bases and J 10 bases; bases outside gene matches: 14. Here the CDR3 DNA reads TGTGCCAGCAGTTACACCTACCCGGGACAGCTAGGATCACCCCTCCACTTT. Translating gives CASSYTYPGQLGSPLHF.

This clonotype was seen repeatedly, ten times or more. The V gene is TRBV12-3 or TRBV12-4, the J gene TRBJ1-5, with unresolved D. Trimming took off 2 bases at V and 2 bases at J, with 7 bases between the two ends. This CDR3 comprises 14 residues. The CDR3: CASSLTSGNQPQHF. The DNA for the CDR3 is TGTGCCAGCAGTTTAACCTCGGGCAATCAGCCCCAGCATTTT.

This clonotype was observed many times. The gene calls are TRBV29-1 and TRBJ1-1; 8 bases fit TRBD1. CDR3 length: 13 residues. V was clipped by 8 bases and J by 7 bases; unmatched bases: 12. Germline CDR1 reads SQVTM; CDR2 reads ANQGSEA. CDR3 coding DNA: TGCAGCTCGACAGGGGCTTCGGTCGGTGAAGCTTTCTTT. Amino acids: CSSTGASVGEAFF.

This clonotype was found many times. The V and J genes are TRBV19 and TRBJ1-1; the D is unclear. Trimming pared 3 bases from V and 8 bases from J, leaving 13 bases between. Germline lookup yields CDR1 LNHDA and CDR2 SQIVND (reference sequence). The CDR3 length is 13 residues. The CDR3 reads CASSIRPAGEAFF. The CDR3 bases are TGTGCCAGTAGTATTCGGCCCGCCGGCGAAGCTTTCTTT. Combining the CDR3 with reference TRBV19 and TRBJ1-1 gives the whole variable domain DGGITQSPKYLFRKEGQNVTLSCEQNLNHDAMYWYRQDPGQGLRLIYYSQIVNDFQKGDIAEGYSVSREKKESFPLTVTSAQKNPTAFYLCASSIRPAGEAFFGQGTRLTVV.

V gene TRBV28 combines with J gene TRBJ2-7, with 13 positions matching TRBD2. This CDR3 comprises 16 residues. V was clipped by 2 bases and J by 6 bases; unmatched bases: 7. Germline V lookup: CDR1 MDHEN, CDR2 SYDVKM. The CDR3 DNA reads TGTGCCAGCAGTTTAGTTCGGACTAGCGGGAGAGGCGAGCAGTACTTC. It specifies CASSLVRTSGRGEQYF.

This clonotype has a single count. This rearrangement joins TRBV6-5 to TRBJ1-1, with 9 bases that match TRBD1. The CDR3 consists of 14 residues. The trim removed 0 bases at V and 12 bases at J, leaving 8 bases unmatched. Germline assignment: CDR1 MNHEY and CDR2 SVGAGI. The CDR3 coding sequence is TGTGCCAGCAGTTACTCCGTCCGGACAGGGGAAACTTTCTTT. It codes for CASSYSVRTGETFF.

The J gene is TRBJ2-7, the V gene TRBV11-2, with TRBD1 as a possible D gene (6 bases). The CDR3 runs 15 residues. From germline, CDR1 is SGHAT and CDR2 FQNNGV. The V end was cut by 3 bases, the J end by 0 bases, with 12 bases between. The CDR3 region has the DNA TGTGCCAGCAGCTTTAGCAGGGGATTCTCCTACGAGCAGTACTTC. This sequence encodes CASSFSRGFSYEQYF. The full variable domain, completed using reference TRBV11-2 and TRBJ2-7, is EAGVAQSPRYKIIEKRQSVAFWCNPISGHATLYWYQQILGQGPKLLIQFQNNGVVDDSQLPKDRFSAERLKGVDSTLKIQPAKLEDSAVYLCASSFSRGFSYEQYFGPGTRLTVT.

This clonotype was recorded many times. The V call is TRBV12-3 or TRBV12-4, the J call TRBJ2-7; 8 nucleotides agree with TRBD2. Trimming at V came to 6 bases and at J to 6 bases, leaving 7 bases not matched to a gene. The CDR3 contains 13 residues. CDR3 nucleotides: TGTGCCAGCAGCCCGGGACGGGGGGGCGAGCAGTACTTC. Amino acid sequence: CASSPGRGGEQYF.

This clonotype was detected ten times or more. The genes are TRBV20-1 and TRBJ2-7; 7 bases map to TRBD1. Germline CDR1 DFQATT, CDR2 SNEGSKA (reference sequence). V lost 4 bases, J lost 2 bases, and 5 bases stayed unmatched. This CDR3 contains 13 residues. The CDR3 DNA reads as TGCAGTGCTAACGACAGGGCGACCTACGAGCAGTACTTC. Residues: CSANDRATYEQYF.

This clonotype was recorded at least ten times. The chain has TRBV12-5 and TRBJ1-6, with TRBD1 matching over 10 bases. V lost 7 bases to trimming and J lost 0 bases; unmatched junction nucleotides: 12. Germline V gene data show CDR1 as LGHNT and CDR2 as FRNRAP. The CDR3 runs 19 residues. The CDR3 protein is CASERCGQGVVSYNSPLHF. CDR3 DNA sequence: TGTGCTAGTGAAAGGTGTGGACAGGGGGTGGTCTCCTATAATTCACCCCTCCACTTT.

The gene calls are TRBV19 and TRBJ1-5; TRBD1 matches 7 bases. V was clipped by 6 bases and J by 6 bases; unmatched bases: 8. Germline V gene lookup returns CDR1 LNHDA and CDR2 SQIVND (reference sequence). The CDR3 has 14 residues. CDR3 in amino acids: CASRITGVGQPQHF. In DNA form, the CDR3 reads TGTGCCAGTAGGATAACAGGGGTGGGTCAGCCCCAGCATTTT. The full variable domain, rest sourced from reference TRBV19 and TRBJ1-5, is DGGITQSPKYLFRKEGQNVTLSCEQNLNHDAMYWYRQDPGQGLRLIYYSQIVNDFQKGDIAEGYSVSREKKESFPLTVTSAQKNPTAFYLCASRITGVGQPQHFGDGTRLSIL.

Concerning this clonotype: The junction does not match germline at one end; this may be a read error. The rearrangement joins TRBV10-3 to TRBJ1-1, with D perhaps TRBD1 (6 bases). The CDR3 runs 13 residues. Germline V gene sequence: CDR1 ENHRY, CDR2 SYGVKD. The CDR3 DNA reads TGTGCCATCAGTCAGGATGGGGACACTGATGCTTTCTTT. This sequence encodes CAISQDGDTDAFF.

This clonotype has at least ten counts. A much larger clone sits a single nucleotide away, making a read error possible. V is TRBV27 and J is TRBJ1-5; D is unresolved. The CDR3 loop spans 14 amino acids. V was trimmed by 3 bases and J by 1 base, leaving 7 bases between them. Germline V lookup: CDR1 MNHEY, CDR2 SMNVEV (reference sequence). CDR3 sequence reads: CASSFDGSNQPQHF. As DNA, the CDR3 is TGTGCCAGCAGTTTTGACGGGAGCAATCAGCCCCAGCATTTT.

This clonotype has a count of ten or more. V gene TRBV6-5 combines with J gene TRBJ1-5; no reliable D call. Looked up from germline, CDR1 is MNHEY and CDR2 is SVGAGI. The V and J ends lost 3 bases and 5 bases respectively, with 8 bases between them. This CDR3 has 13 residues. In DNA form, the CDR3 reads TGTGCCAGCAGTTATAATGACTATCAGCCCCAGCATTTT. Protein: CASSYNDYQPQHF.

Ten or more counts support this clonotype. V usage is TRBV20-1 and J usage is TRBJ2-5; D might be TRBD1 (6 bases). The V and J ends lost 5 bases and 5 bases respectively, with 15 bases between them. Germline values: CDR1 DFQATT, CDR2 SNEGSKA (reference sequence). The CDR3 is made up of 13 amino acids. CDR3 region: CSASLRGWETQYF. The DNA of the CDR3 is TGCAGTGCTTCTCTCAGGGGCTGGGAGACCCAGTACTTC.

This clonotype was counted only a few times. This chain joins TRBV6-1 and TRBJ2-1; tentative D call: TRBD2 (5 bases). The V end lost 4 bases, the J end lost 8 bases, and 18 bases lay between the germline ends. In germline, CDR1 is MNHNS, CDR2 SASEGT. The CDR3 loop spans 15 amino acids. CDR3 protein: CASSAPELGWHEQFF. The CDR3, as DNA: TGTGCCAGCAGTGCCCCGGAACTAGGGTGGCATGAGCAGTTCTTC.

J is TRBJ2-2 and V is TRBV28; 8 positions match TRBD1. The CDR3 loop spans 15 amino acids. Per the germline V gene, CDR1 is MDHEN and CDR2 is SYDVKM. Trimming took 5 bases from V and 5 from J; bases not matched to a gene: 7. The CDR3 DNA sequence: TGTGCCAGCAGTGTGCGACAGGGGCAGACCGGGGAGCTGTTTTTT. This translates into CASSVRQGQTGELFF.

About this clonotype itself: A much larger clonotype is one base distant, so this may be a read error. The J gene is TRBJ1-1, the V gene TRBV6-5; maybe TRBD1 (6 bases). The CDR3 contains 15 residues. Trimming removed 0 bases from V and 6 bases from J, with 14 bases in between. Germline V gene lookup returns CDR1 MNHEY and CDR2 SVGAGI. CDR3 nucleotides: TGTGCCAGCAGTTACTCGTCGGGGGGGGGCGCTGAAGCTTTCTTT. It is translated as CASSYSSGGGAEAFF.

This clonotype came up many times. This chain links TRBV12-3 or TRBV12-4 with TRBJ1-2, with 7 positions matching TRBD1. V shed 7 bases, J shed 4 bases, and the junction held 9 bases outside the gene matches. There are 14 residues in the CDR3. The CDR3 protein is CASTPTGAGYGYTF. The CDR3 bases are TGTGCCAGCACCCCAACAGGGGCGGGCTATGGCTACACCTTC.

As concerns this clonotype: A much larger clone differs from this one at a single base, so this may be a read error. The chain combines TRBV10-3 with TRBJ2-5; the D gene is possibly TRBD2 (6 bases). V lost 0 bases, J lost 5 bases, and 13 bases lay in between. Per the germline V gene, CDR1 is ENHRY and CDR2 is SYGVKD. The CDR3 runs 15 residues. The CDR3 nucleotides are TGTGCCATCAGTGAGTCGATAGGGGAGGAGGAGACCCAGTACTTC. It yields the protein CAISESIGEEETQYF.

This clonotype appeared many times. V and J are TRBV6-5 and TRBJ2-7, with unresolved D. V shed 9 bases and J shed 5 bases, with 17 bases lying between them. CDR3 size: 13 residues. Germline V gene sequence: CDR1 MNHEY, CDR2 SVGAGI. For the CDR3, the DNA is TGTGCCAGTGTCGCCTGGGCGCGTAACGAGCAGTACTTC. Its protein is CASVAWARNEQYF.

This clonotype was detected only a few times. The V call is TRBV6-2 or TRBV6-3, the J call TRBJ2-2, with 9 positions matching TRBD1. Germline CDR1 and CDR2: MNHEY and SVGEGT. The junction had 4 bases not matched to a gene; V was cut back by 8 bases and J by 6 bases. The CDR3 consists of 13 residues. CDR3 loop: CASDRGISGELFF. Here the CDR3 DNA reads TGTGCCAGCGACAGGGGGATATCCGGGGAGCTGTTTTTT.

This clonotype was counted many times. The CDR3 spells CASSFNNDRGGYTF. In DNA, the CDR3 is TGTGCCAGCAGTTTCAACAATGACAGGGGCGGCTACACCTTC. The chain uses TRBV27 and TRBJ1-2; 8 nucleotides agree with TRBD1. CDR3 length equals 14 residues. The V segment lost 3 bases and the J segment 8 bases; nucleotides outside the gene matches: 8. The germline V gene encodes CDR1 MNHEY and CDR2 SMNVEV (reference sequence).

This clonotype has a count of ten or more. V is TRBV20-1 and J is TRBJ2-5; 10 nucleotides align to TRBD2. V was clipped by 4 bases and J by 1 base; unmatched bases: 15. Germline V gene lookup returns CDR1 DFQATT and CDR2 SNEGSKA (reference sequence). The CDR3 is 18 amino acids. Here the CDR3 DNA reads TGCAGTGCTACCGAGGGCCTAGCGGGAGAGATAAGCCAAGAGACCCAGTACTTC. Translated: CSATEGLAGEISQETQYF.

This clonotype was seen a few times. The chain couples TRBV19 to TRBJ2-2; 10 bases match TRBD1. CDR3 length: 16 amino acids. Germline V lookup: CDR1 LNHDA, CDR2 SQIVND (reference sequence). V lost 6 bases, J lost 3 bases, and 7 bases stayed unmatched. The CDR3 DNA sequence: TGTGCCAGTAGCCAACCCGGACAGGGGGACACCGGGGAGCTGTTTTTT. Protein sequence: CASSQPGQGDTGELFF.

The sample holds many counts of this clonotype. The rearrangement uses TRBV12-5 and TRBJ2-5; TRBD1 might be the D (5 bases). Germline values: CDR1 LGHNT, CDR2 FRNRAP. There are 13 residues in the CDR3. Trimming pared 5 bases from V and 5 bases from J, leaving 12 bases between. CDR3 coding DNA: TGTGCTAGTGGTCCAACTAAGGGGGAGACCCAGTACTTC. This translates into CASGPTKGETQYF.

This clonotype was detected ten times or more. The chain joins TRBV7-2 to TRBJ2-7; 7 nucleotides match TRBD1. Per germline, CDR1 SGHTA and CDR2 FQGNSA. There are 16 residues in the CDR3. The trim removed 0 bases at V and 3 bases at J, leaving 8 bases unmatched. The CDR3 protein is CASSLAVGQARYEQYF. In DNA form, the CDR3 reads TGTGCCAGCAGCTTAGCGGTCGGACAGGCACGCTACGAGCAGTACTTC.

Ten or more counts support this clonotype. The chain recombines TRBV11-2 with TRBJ2-5; TRBD1 is a possible D gene (5 bases). Looked up from germline, CDR1 is SGHAT and CDR2 is FQNNGV. This CDR3 contains 17 residues. Trimming shortened V by 5 bases and J by 5 bases, and 24 bases separated the two germline ends. This chain's CDR3 is CASSPSIWEQEYETQYF. CDR3 sequence (DNA): TGTGCCAGCAGCCCCTCTATCTGGGAACAGGAGTACGAGACCCAGTACTTC.

The chain recombines TRBV6-5 with TRBJ1-6; D gene unclear. From germline, CDR1 is MNHEY and CDR2 SVGAGI. V lost 6 bases and J lost 6, with 9 bases in between. The CDR3 loop spans 13 amino acids. This CDR3 reads CASRGLGNSPLHF. CDR3 nucleotides: TGTGCCAGCAGAGGCCTGGGTAATTCACCCCTCCACTTT.

This clonotype was seen many times. The chain combines TRBV12-3 or TRBV12-4 with TRBJ1-1, with D perhaps matching TRBD1 (6 bases). The CDR3 covers 15 residues. V was pared by 0 bases and J by 0 bases, with 8 bases between. DNA for the CDR3: TGTGCCAGCAGTTTAGCGGACAGAATGAACACTGAAGCTTTCTTT. Its translation is CASSLADRMNTEAFF.

This clonotype was counted many times. The chain joins TRBV6-2 or TRBV6-3 to TRBJ1-6, with TRBD1 matching over 8 bases. The CDR3 loop spans 12 amino acids. The germline gives CDR1 MNHEY, CDR2 SVGEGT. After removal of 10 bases from V and 7 bases from J, the junction contained 3 bases not matched to a gene. CDR3 loop: CATRTGNSPLHF. The DNA for the CDR3 is TGTGCCACCAGGACAGGGAATTCACCCCTCCACTTT.